A single sample gave rise to the 18 T cell receptor beta chains below, sequenced in a study of blood T cells in healthy people across ages. Using a J-beta primer mix together with a sample-barcoded 5' primer, a second PCR was run for roughly 7 to 12 cycles. TCRdb itself ran the 5' RACE reads through MiXCR, one entry per CDR3 protein. This table holds approximately 940,000 distinct CDR3 sequences, around 48% found once. Specimen: blood. Receptors were obtained from a man aged 25-45 years in good health.

The chain has TRBV4-2 and TRBJ2-7; D unresolved. This CDR3 has 15 residues. Trimming shortened V by 0 bases and J by 3 bases, and 12 bases separated the two germline ends. Per germline, CDR1 LGHNA and CDR2 YNFKEQ. CDR3 DNA: TGTGCCAGCAGCCAAGAATTGGCGTCTAACTACGAGCAGTACTTC. This translates into CASSQELASNYEQYF.

The sample holds one count of this clonotype. This chain uses TRBV7-9 with TRBJ1-4; D remains unclear. The CDR3 length is 14 residues. Germline CDR1 is SEHNR and CDR2 is FQNEAQ (reference sequence). V dropped 5 bases and J dropped 8 bases, with 15 bases sitting between them. CDR3 bases: TGTGCCAGCAGCATCGAACACGGGGAAGAAAAACTGTTTTTT. This encodes CASSIEHGEEKLFF.

The V gene is TRBV27, the J gene TRBJ2-3; the match to TRBD1 covers 8 bases. This CDR3 region has 15 residues. Germline V lookup: CDR1 MNHEY, CDR2 SMNVEV (reference sequence). V dropped 4 bases and J dropped 5; count of bases not matched to a gene: 8. The CDR3: CASSSRTGMVDTQYF. CDR3 DNA: TGTGCCAGCAGTTCCCGGACAGGGATGGTAGATACGCAGTATTTT.

This rearrangement joins TRBV20-1 to TRBJ1-1, with unresolved D. CDR1 and CDR2 from the germline V gene are DFQATT and SNEGSKA (reference sequence). The CDR3 extends over 15 amino acids. V was clipped by 0 bases and J by 0 bases, with 11 bases between them. The CDR3 sequence: CSARESKNVNTEAFF. The DNA of the CDR3 is TGCAGTGCTAGAGAGTCGAAGAACGTGAACACTGAAGCTTTCTTT.

This clonotype was observed a handful of times. The chain couples TRBV4-2 to TRBJ2-5, with TRBD2 matching over 12 bases. Germline CDR1 is LGHNA and CDR2 is YNFKEQ. This CDR3 has 16 amino acids. Unmatched junction bases numbered 7, after V lost 4 bases and J lost 4 bases. CDR3 DNA: TGTGCCAGCAGCCCTGAGGGACTAGCGGGTCGAGAGACCCAGTACTTC. Its translation: CASSPEGLAGRETQYF.

The rearrangement joins TRBV29-1 to TRBJ2-7; no reliable D call. Germline CDR1 SQVTM, CDR2 ANQGSEA. V was shortened by 1 base and J by 10 bases, with 23 bases between the two germline ends. The CDR3 contains 15 residues. CDR3 protein: CSVEGPLEVAVRQYF. CDR3 coding DNA: TGCAGCGTTGAAGGGCCGCTTGAGGTGGCAGTGAGACAGTACTTC.

This chain connects TRBV24-1 to TRBJ2-5, with 7 bases aligning to TRBD1. Germline CDR1 is KGHDR and CDR2 is SFDVKD. The length of the CDR3 is 15 residues. The ends lost 0 bases at V and 5 bases at J; junction bases unmatched: 5. CDR3 amino acids: CATSDLGDRVETQYF. DNA for the CDR3: TGTGCCACCAGTGATTTGGGAGACAGGGTTGAGACCCAGTACTTC.

This clonotype was detected a few times. Since no conserved phenylalanine or tryptophan closes the CDR3, a read error is the likely cause. The rearrangement joins TRBV7-9 to TRBJ1-2; D unresolved. Looked up from germline, CDR1 is SEHNR and CDR2 is FQNEAQ (reference sequence). This CDR3 spans 17 amino acids. V lost 4 bases, J lost 1 base, and 19 bases lay in between. Here the CDR3 DNA reads TGTGCCAGCAGCTCGAAACTTGGGTCCCTTTTTAACTATGGCTACACCCTC. Its protein product is CASSSKLGSLFNYGYTL.

This rearrangement joins TRBV5-1 to TRBJ1-4; D is unresolved. The germline CDR1 and CDR2 sequences are SGHRS and YFSETQ. The CDR3 contains 14 residues. V was pared by 0 bases and J by 6 bases, with 9 bases between. CDR3 loop: CASSLESADEKLFF. Written as DNA, the CDR3 is TGCGCCAGCAGCTTGGAGTCGGCCGATGAAAAACTGTTTTTT.

The rearrangement uses TRBV20-1 and TRBJ2-7; 7 positions match TRBD2. CDR1 is DFQATT and CDR2 is SNEGSKA in the germline V gene (reference sequence). The length of the CDR3 is 12 residues. V trimming: 7 bases; J trimming: 3 bases; junction bases outside the gene matches: 6. The CDR3 nucleotides read TGCAGTGGGGGGGGGTTAGTCTACGAGCAGTACTTC. Protein sequence: CSGGGLVYEQYF.

The chain links TRBV20-1 to TRBJ2-1, with D possibly matching TRBD1 (5 bases). CDR1 is DFQATT and CDR2 is SNEGSKA in the germline V gene (reference sequence). The CDR3 is 14 amino acids. Trimming pared 6 bases from V and 1 base from J, leaving 13 bases between. In DNA form, the CDR3 reads TGCAGTGCAGCCGACAGCAGGTCCTACAATGAGCAGTTCTTC. Its protein product is CSAADSRSYNEQFF.

This clonotype was observed a handful of times. CDR3: CASSPRHRWNQPQHF. The CDR3 DNA reads TGTGCCAGCAGCCCGAGGCACAGGTGGAATCAGCCCCAGCATTTT. The chain employs TRBV28 and TRBJ1-5, with D possibly TRBD1 on 5 matching bases. The V and J ends lost 6 bases and 4 bases respectively, with 16 bases between them. Germline values: CDR1 MDHEN, CDR2 SYDVKM. This CDR3 region has 15 residues.

This clonotype was seen ten or more times. This chain uses TRBV4-3 with TRBJ2-7; possible D gene TRBD2, 5 bases. CDR3 length: 15 amino acids. Looked up from germline, CDR1 is LGHNA and CDR2 is YSLEER. V lost 0 bases, J lost 0 bases, and 9 bases lay in between. CDR3: CASSQDSTNSYEQYF. The CDR3 DNA sequence: TGCGCCAGCAGCCAAGATTCGACTAACTCCTACGAGCAGTACTTC.

The chain couples TRBV5-1 to TRBJ2-3; 9 nucleotides match TRBD1. The V and J ends lost 3 bases and 10 bases, in that order; junction bases with no gene match: 9. The CDR3 extends over 14 amino acids. The germline gives CDR1 SGHRS, CDR2 YFSETQ. DNA for the CDR3: TGCGCCAGCAGCTACGACAGGGGGATAGGCGCGCAGTATTTT. This translates into CASSYDRGIGAQYF.

In regard to this clonotype: Since a much larger clone is just one base distant, this may be a read error. The gene calls are TRBV24-1 and TRBJ2-3, with D possibly being TRBD1 (5 bases). Germline loops: CDR1 KGHDR, CDR2 SFDVKD. The CDR3 consists of 14 residues. CDR3 sequence reads: CTTIDSSSTDTQYF. DNA of the CDR3: TGTACCACAATAGACAGTAGCAGCACAGATACGCAGTATTTT.

J is TRBJ2-3 and V is TRBV7-2; the D is unclear. CDR1 is SGHTA and CDR2 is FQGNSA in the germline V gene. The CDR3 is 15 residues long. The V and J ends lost 4 bases and 0 bases respectively, with 11 bases between them. CDR3 bases: TGTGCCAGCAGCTCAGTGGGCATAAGCACAGATACGCAGTATTTT. As protein: CASSSVGISTDTQYF.

CDR3 bases: TGTGCCAGCCCCAAAGACAGGGAACAAGGCAAAAACATTCAGTACTTC. Its protein product is CASPKDREQGKNIQYF. The V gene is TRBV21-1, the J gene TRBJ2-4; the table's D call, TRBD1, has no DNA check behind it. TRBV21-1 is an annotated pseudogene. This CDR3 contains 16 residues.

V gene TRBV30 combines with J gene TRBJ2-6; no reliable D call. Between the trimmed V and J ends, which lost 7 bases and 2 bases, there was a span of 6 bases. Germline V gene data show CDR1 as GTSNPN and CDR2 as SVGIG (reference sequence). The CDR3 is 12 residues long. DNA for the CDR3: TGTGCCTCTCCCACTGGGGCCAACGTCCTGACTTTC. Encoded protein: CASPTGANVLTF.